Listed below are T cell receptor beta chains from one sample, sequenced in a study of shared clonotypes between healthy human individuals. The data were produced by immunoSEQ multiplex PCR, yet TCRdb's version contains in-frame clones alone and is incomplete. The sample consists of 700,000 to 950,000 clones, approximately 96% of them appearing once. Sequenced input: naive CD8+ T cells sorted from blood. These receptors originate from a man aged 25 to 45 in good health. The CDR3 runs from the conserved cysteine through the conserved F or W. Each record gives: CDR3 protein, CDR3 DNA, clone size, D gene, V gene, J gene. The D gene is left open where the match is weak. Expanded clones are given a class, and other clones once, few, many or no size at all.

cdr3_aa: CASSDYPGLSTDEQFF
cdr3_nt: TGTGCCAGCAGTGATTATCCCGGACTAAGCACAGATGAGCAGTTCTTC
clone_size: -
d_call: -
v_call: TRBV6-1
j_call: TRBJ2-1

cdr3_aa: CAISEGLGSEDYEQYF
cdr3_nt: TGTGCCATCAGTGAGGGGTTGGGTAGCGAGGACTACGAGCAGTACTTC
clone_size: -
d_call: -
v_call: TRBV10-3
j_call: TRBJ2-7

cdr3_aa: CASSLLGVATEAFF
cdr3_nt: TGTGCCAGCAGCTTACTCGGGGTGGCCACTGAAGCTTTCTTT
clone_size: -
d_call: -
v_call: TRBV7-9
j_call: TRBJ1-1

cdr3_aa: CASSPVAGGGPDTQYF
cdr3_nt: TGTGCCAGCAGTCCTGTAGCGGGGGGGGGCCCAGATACGCAGTATTTT
clone_size: once
d_call: TRBD2
v_call: TRBV7-2
j_call: TRBJ2-3

cdr3_aa: CASGEREVSYNEQFF
cdr3_nt: TGTGCCAGCGGGGAGCGGGAGGTCTCCTACAATGAGCAGTTCTTC
clone_size: -
d_call: TRBD2
v_call: TRBV6-1
j_call: TRBJ2-1

cdr3_aa: CASSPSWTANTEAFF
cdr3_nt: TGCGCCAGCAGCCCGAGCTGGACGGCGAACACTGAAGCTTTCTTT
clone_size: -
d_call: -
v_call: TRBV4-1
j_call: TRBJ1-1

cdr3_aa: CASSYGASGVYEQYF
cdr3_nt: TGTGCCAGCAGTTACGGGGCTAGCGGGGTCTACGAGCAGTACTTC
clone_size: -
d_call: TRBD2
v_call: TRBV6-6
j_call: TRBJ2-7

cdr3_aa: CAWSVGLAGGGDEQFF
cdr3_nt: TGTGCCTGGAGTGTAGGACTAGCGGGAGGGGGCGATGAGCAGTTCTTC
clone_size: -
d_call: TRBD2
v_call: TRBV30
j_call: TRBJ2-1

cdr3_aa: CASSMGPGRFETLGYTF
cdr3_nt: TGTGCCAGTAGTATGGGGCCAGGGAGGTTTGAAACTCTTGGCTACACCTTC
clone_size: -
d_call: -
v_call: TRBV19
j_call: TRBJ1-2

cdr3_aa: CASSQERLPDTQYF
cdr3_nt: TGTGCCAGCAGCCAAGAGCGACTGCCAGATACGCAGTATTTT
clone_size: -
d_call: -
v_call: TRBV14
j_call: TRBJ2-3

cdr3_aa: CASGTGVYEQYF
cdr3_nt: TGTGCCAGCGGGACAGGGGTTTACGAGCAGTACTTC
clone_size: -
d_call: TRBD1
v_call: TRBV27
j_call: TRBJ2-7

cdr3_aa: CASSLQGGMNTEAFF
cdr3_nt: TGTGCCAGCAGCTTACAGGGGGGGATGAACACTGAAGCTTTCTTT
clone_size: -
d_call: TRBD1
v_call: TRBV5-5
j_call: TRBJ1-1

cdr3_aa: CASSPGQGAYTF
cdr3_nt: TGTGCCAGCAGCCCTGGACAGGGGGCCTACACCTTC
clone_size: -
d_call: TRBD1
v_call: TRBV7-9
j_call: TRBJ1-2

cdr3_aa: CASSVGSLPNEQFF
cdr3_nt: TGTGCCAGCAGCGTAGGCTCCTTACCCAATGAGCAGTTCTTC
clone_size: -
d_call: -
v_call: TRBV9
j_call: TRBJ2-1

cdr3_aa: CASSPKRVGFYEQYF
cdr3_nt: TGTGCCAGCAGCCCAAAACGTGTGGGGTTTTACGAGCAGTACTTC
clone_size: -
d_call: -
v_call: TRBV7-2
j_call: TRBJ2-7

cdr3_aa: CASSITGTPTLEQYF
cdr3_nt: TGTGCCAGCAGCATAACCGGGACACCGACCTTGGAGCAGTACTTC
clone_size: once
d_call: -
v_call: TRBV7-2
j_call: TRBJ2-7

cdr3_aa: CASSLSEGPLVYSYEQYF
cdr3_nt: TGTGCCAGCAGTTTAAGTGAGGGCCCTTTGGTGTACTCCTACGAGCAGTACTTC
clone_size: -
d_call: -
v_call: TRBV28
j_call: TRBJ2-7

cdr3_aa: CASSITGGFGYTF
cdr3_nt: TGTGCCAGCTCTATAACAGGGGGCTTCGGCTACACCTTC
clone_size: once
d_call: TRBD1
v_call: TRBV6-5
j_call: TRBJ1-2

cdr3_aa: CATSRDGDNTDTQYF
cdr3_nt: TGTGCCACCAGCAGAGATGGAGACAACACAGATACGCAGTATTTT
clone_size: -
d_call: -
v_call: TRBV15
j_call: TRBJ2-3

cdr3_aa: CASSLTSGRGDEQFF
cdr3_nt: TGTGCCAGCAGCTTGACTAGCGGGAGAGGGGATGAGCAGTTCTTC
clone_size: -
d_call: TRBD2
v_call: TRBV7-9
j_call: TRBJ2-1

cdr3_aa: CASSGGQGAVYEQYF
cdr3_nt: TGTGCCAGCAGTGGAGGACAGGGGGCCGTCTACGAGCAGTACTTC
clone_size: -
d_call: TRBD1
v_call: TRBV6-5
j_call: TRBJ2-7

cdr3_aa: CASSATAVYGYTF
cdr3_nt: TGTGCCAGCAGTGCCACAGCAGTCTATGGCTACACCTTC
clone_size: -
d_call: -
v_call: TRBV6-1
j_call: TRBJ1-2

cdr3_aa: CASSGGTLSSYEQYF
cdr3_nt: TGTGCCAGCAGTGGCGGGACACTAAGCTCCTACGAGCAGTACTTC
clone_size: -
d_call: -
v_call: TRBV6-1
j_call: TRBJ2-7

cdr3_aa: CASSQRLAGPYNEQFF
cdr3_nt: TGCGCCAGCAGCCAACGACTAGCGGGGCCCTACAATGAGCAGTTCTTC
clone_size: -
d_call: TRBD2
v_call: TRBV4-1
j_call: TRBJ2-1

cdr3_aa: CASSGGGDWDNEQFF
cdr3_nt: TGTGCCAGCAGTGGGGGCGGGGACTGGGACAATGAGCAGTTCTTC
clone_size: -
d_call: -
v_call: TRBV6-1
j_call: TRBJ2-1

cdr3_aa: CASSPGQGYGEQFF
cdr3_nt: TGTGCCAGCAGCCCGGGACAGGGGTATGGTGAGCAGTTCTTC
clone_size: -
d_call: TRBD1
v_call: TRBV27
j_call: TRBJ2-1

cdr3_aa: CASSVGGSTEAFF
cdr3_nt: TGTGCCAGCAGCGTAGGTGGGAGCACTGAAGCTTTCTTT
clone_size: -
d_call: -
v_call: TRBV9
j_call: TRBJ1-1

cdr3_aa: CASSLPPAGAEAFF
cdr3_nt: TGTGCCAGCAGCTTACCGCCGGCGGGGGCTGAAGCTTTCTTT
clone_size: -
d_call: -
v_call: TRBV11-2
j_call: TRBJ1-1

cdr3_aa: CASSVQGVTEAFF
cdr3_nt: TGTGCCAGCAGCGTTCAGGGCGTCACTGAAGCTTTCTTT
clone_size: -
d_call: -
v_call: TRBV9
j_call: TRBJ1-1

cdr3_aa: CASELLGPGPYNEQFF
cdr3_nt: TGTGCCAGCGAACTCCTTGGGCCCGGCCCTTACAATGAGCAGTTCTTC
clone_size: once
d_call: -
v_call: TRBV2
j_call: TRBJ2-1

cdr3_aa: CASSVAGEEYNEQFF
cdr3_nt: TGTGCCAGCAGCGTAGCGGGAGAGGAGTACAATGAGCAGTTCTTC
clone_size: -
d_call: TRBD2
v_call: TRBV7-3
j_call: TRBJ2-1

cdr3_aa: CASGSYRDPGGYTF
cdr3_nt: TGTGCCAGCGGATCATACAGGGATCCTGGTGGCTACACCTTC
clone_size: -
d_call: -
v_call: TRBV2
j_call: TRBJ1-2

cdr3_aa: CASSQSFGESSYNEQFF
cdr3_nt: TGTGCCAGCAGCCAGAGTTTCGGGGAGTCATCCTACAATGAGCAGTTCTTC
clone_size: few
d_call: -
v_call: TRBV14
j_call: TRBJ2-1

cdr3_aa: CATSRDLLPGTPQGTDTQYF
cdr3_nt: TGTGCCACCAGCAGAGACCTCCTACCCGGTACTCCACAGGGCACAGATACGCAGTATTTT
clone_size: -
d_call: -
v_call: TRBV15
j_call: TRBJ2-3

cdr3_aa: CASSPDGQNTEAFF
cdr3_nt: TGTGCCAGCTCACCGGACGGCCAGAACACTGAAGCTTTCTTT
clone_size: -
d_call: -
v_call: TRBV18
j_call: TRBJ1-1

cdr3_aa: CASSPGQGPYSEAFF
cdr3_nt: TGCGCCAGCAGCCCGGGACAGGGTCCGTATAGTGAAGCTTTCTTT
clone_size: -
d_call: TRBD1
v_call: TRBV5-1
j_call: TRBJ1-1

cdr3_aa: CASATRGSGSGEQYF
cdr3_nt: TGTGCCAGCGCCACCAGGGGTAGCGGGAGTGGCGAGCAGTACTTC
clone_size: -
d_call: TRBD2
v_call: TRBV27
j_call: TRBJ2-7

cdr3_aa: CASSVGGSPIYEQYF
cdr3_nt: TGTGCCAGCAGCGTAGGCGGCTCTCCAATCTACGAGCAGTACTTC
clone_size: -
d_call: -
v_call: TRBV9
j_call: TRBJ2-7

cdr3_aa: CASSLGGDNQPQHF
cdr3_nt: TGTGCCAGCAGCTTAGGGGGGGACAATCAGCCCCAGCATTTT
clone_size: -
d_call: -
v_call: TRBV7-9
j_call: TRBJ1-5

cdr3_aa: CASSQREGYEQYF
cdr3_nt: TGTGCCAGCAGTCAGCGGGAGGGCTACGAGCAGTACTTC
clone_size: -
d_call: TRBD2
v_call: TRBV28
j_call: TRBJ2-7

cdr3_aa: CASSLISTEQFF
cdr3_nt: TGCGCCAGCAGCCTAATATCGACTGAGCAGTTCTTC
clone_size: -
d_call: -
v_call: TRBV5-1
j_call: TRBJ2-1

cdr3_aa: CASSKDTTGGRRYEQYF
cdr3_nt: TGTGCCAGCAGCAAAGATACGACAGGGGGCCGTAGGTACGAGCAGTACTTC
clone_size: -
d_call: -
v_call: TRBV21-1
j_call: TRBJ2-7

cdr3_aa: CASSFLLGPSYEQYF
cdr3_nt: TGTGCCAGCAGCTTCCTTTTGGGCCCCTCCTACGAGCAGTACTTC
clone_size: -
d_call: -
v_call: TRBV13
j_call: TRBJ2-7

cdr3_aa: CASNIPQRNYGYTF
cdr3_nt: TGTGCCAGCAACATACCCCAGAGGAACTATGGCTACACCTTC
clone_size: -
d_call: -
v_call: TRBV7-2
j_call: TRBJ1-2

cdr3_aa: CASSSRGSYEQYF
cdr3_nt: TGCGCCAGCAGCTCGAGGGGCTCCTACGAGCAGTACTTC
clone_size: -
d_call: -
v_call: TRBV5-1
j_call: TRBJ2-7

cdr3_aa: CASSLDLMTTANYGYTF
cdr3_nt: TGTGCCAGCAGCTTAGATTTAATGACAACCGCTAACTATGGCTACACCTTC
clone_size: -
d_call: -
v_call: TRBV11-2
j_call: TRBJ1-2

cdr3_aa: CASSLGRGPTNEKLFF
cdr3_nt: TGTGCCAGCAGTTTAGGTCGGGGTCCAACTAATGAAAAACTGTTTTTT
clone_size: -
d_call: -
v_call: TRBV27
j_call: TRBJ1-4

cdr3_aa: CASSESSYNEQFF
cdr3_nt: TGTGCCAGCAGCGAGAGCTCCTACAATGAGCAGTTCTTC
clone_size: -
d_call: -
v_call: TRBV5-4
j_call: TRBJ2-1

cdr3_aa: CASGFRDFSYNEQFF
cdr3_nt: TGTGCCAGCGGCTTCCGGGACTTCTCCTACAATGAGCAGTTCTTC
clone_size: -
d_call: -
v_call: TRBV28
j_call: TRBJ2-1

cdr3_aa: CASSQRLAGYSTDTQYF
cdr3_nt: TGCGCCAGCAGCCAGCGACTAGCGGGATACAGCACAGATACGCAGTATTTT
clone_size: -
d_call: TRBD2
v_call: TRBV5-1
j_call: TRBJ2-3

cdr3_aa: CASSVSDRKPYGYTF
cdr3_nt: TGTGCCAGTAGTGTATCGGACAGGAAACCCTATGGCTACACCTTC
clone_size: -
d_call: TRBD1
v_call: TRBV19
j_call: TRBJ1-2

cdr3_aa: CASDESFTGTGRTEAFF
cdr3_nt: TGCGCCAGCGACGAAAGTTTTACCGGGACAGGGCGGACTGAAGCTTTCTTT
clone_size: -
d_call: TRBD1
v_call: TRBV5-1
j_call: TRBJ1-1

cdr3_aa: CASSQDRDSYSYEQYF
cdr3_nt: TGCGCCAGCAGCCAGGACCGGGACTCCTACTCCTACGAGCAGTACTTC
clone_size: -
d_call: -
v_call: TRBV4-3
j_call: TRBJ2-7

cdr3_aa: CASSPVSQGGNEQFF
cdr3_nt: TGTGCCAGCTCACCGGTGTCGCAGGGTGGCAATGAGCAGTTCTTC
clone_size: -
d_call: -
v_call: TRBV18
j_call: TRBJ2-1

cdr3_aa: CASSFIPSEQYF
cdr3_nt: TGTGCCAGCAGCTTTATACCGTCCGAGCAGTACTTC
clone_size: -
d_call: -
v_call: TRBV7-9
j_call: TRBJ2-7

cdr3_aa: CASSLGDSYGYTF
cdr3_nt: TGTGCCAGCAGCTTGGGGGACAGCTATGGCTACACCTTC
clone_size: -
d_call: TRBD1
v_call: TRBV5-4
j_call: TRBJ1-2

cdr3_aa: CASSKLAGESDTQYF
cdr3_nt: TGTGCCAGCAGCAAACTAGCGGGAGAGTCAGATACGCAGTATTTT
clone_size: -
d_call: TRBD2
v_call: TRBV9
j_call: TRBJ2-3

cdr3_aa: CASSQSSDEQFF
cdr3_nt: TGTGCCAGCAGCCAATCATCCGATGAGCAGTTCTTC
clone_size: -
d_call: -
v_call: TRBV16
j_call: TRBJ2-1